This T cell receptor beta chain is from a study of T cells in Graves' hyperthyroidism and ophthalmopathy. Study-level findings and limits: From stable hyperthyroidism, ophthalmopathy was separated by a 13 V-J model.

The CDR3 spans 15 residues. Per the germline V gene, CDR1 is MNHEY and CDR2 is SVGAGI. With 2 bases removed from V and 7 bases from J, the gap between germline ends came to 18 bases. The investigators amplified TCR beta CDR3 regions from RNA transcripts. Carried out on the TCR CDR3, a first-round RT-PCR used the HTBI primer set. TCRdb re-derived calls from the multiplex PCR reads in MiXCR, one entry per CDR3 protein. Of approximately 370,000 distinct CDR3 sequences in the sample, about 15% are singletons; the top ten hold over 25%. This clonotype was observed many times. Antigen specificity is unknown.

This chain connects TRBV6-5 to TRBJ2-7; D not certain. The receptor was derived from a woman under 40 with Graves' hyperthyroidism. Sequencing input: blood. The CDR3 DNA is TGTGCCAGCAGTTACCTCGTGGGCCCGAGTTATGAGCAGTACTTC. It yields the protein CASSYLVGPSYEQYF.